Following are 26 T cell receptor beta chains from one sample sequenced in a study of cytomegalovirus exposure and HLA in healthy donors. 60 Vbeta and 13 Jbeta primers were used in PCR. Method: immunoSEQ multiplex PCR; TCRdb's copy keeps in-frame clones and lacks some. Of 160,000 or so clones listed, around 78% were seen once; the top ten hold roughly 1.6%. Specimen: PBMCs. The origin of the receptors is a man aged 35-49 years in good health and CMV-seronegative.

This clone appeared a few times. The chain uses TRBV28 and TRBJ2-3; 13 positions agree with TRBD2. The CDR3 spans 16 residues. The trim removed 6 bases at V and 2 bases at J, leaving 5 bases unmatched. Germline CDR1 and CDR2: MDHEN and SYDVKM. CDR3 DNA sequence: TGTGCCAGCAGGCCTACTAGCGGGAGGGACACAGATACGCAGTATTTT. Protein sequence: CASRPTSGRDTDTQYF.

V gene TRBV7-8 combines with J gene TRBJ2-1; weak D call: TRBD1 (6 bases). Germline CDR1 and CDR2: SGHVS and FQNEAQ. The ends were cut back, 4 bases at V and 2 bases at J, with 12 bases in the middle. The CDR3 has 15 residues. CDR3 region: CASSSIQGAYNEQFF. CDR3 nucleotides: TGTGCCAGCAGCTCCATACAGGGTGCCTACAATGAGCAGTTCTTC. The variable domain in full, with the rest retrieved from reference TRBV7-8 and TRBJ2-1, is GAGVSQSPRYKVAKRGQDVALRCDPISGHVSLFWYQQALGQGPEFLTYFQNEAQLDKSGLPSDRFFAERPEGSVSTLKIQRTQQEDSAVYLCASSSIQGAYNEQFFGPGTRLTVL.

V usage is TRBV28 and J usage is TRBJ1-1; D remains ambiguous. The CDR3 loop spans 13 amino acids. CDR1 and CDR2 (germline): MDHEN, SYDVKM. Trimming took 7 bases from V and 4 from J, leaving 13 bases between them. CDR3 region: CASTDREGTEAFF. The DNA for the CDR3 is TGTGCCAGCACCGACCGCGAGGGCACTGAAGCTTTCTTT.

The chain uses TRBV29-1 and TRBJ2-3; D might be TRBD1 (6 bases). This CDR3 region has 14 residues. Germline CDR1 is SQVTM and CDR2 is ANQGSEA. Trimming took 6 bases from V and 4 from J, leaving 17 bases between them. The CDR3 bases are TGCAGCGTCGGGCTGGACAGTAAAGCAGATACGCAGTATTTT. Its translation is CSVGLDSKADTQYF.

The V and J genes are TRBV14 and TRBJ2-3; TRBD2 aligns across 8 bases. V lost 4 bases and J lost 4; bases outside the gene matches: 7. The CDR3 is 15 residues long. The V gene's germline CDR1 is SGHDN and CDR2 FVKESK. CDR3 protein: CASSRPGGGPDTQYF. The DNA of the CDR3 is TGTGCCAGCAGCCGACCCGGCGGGGGGCCAGATACGCAGTATTTT.

The V call is TRBV14, the J call TRBJ2-7, with D possibly being TRBD2 (5 bases). Germline V gene lookup returns CDR1 SGHDN and CDR2 FVKESK. This CDR3 has 17 amino acids. The V and J ends lost 0 bases and 0 bases respectively, with 15 bases between them. CDR3 loop: CASSQDPDFPSSYEQYV. The DNA of the CDR3 is TGTGCCAGCAGCCAAGACCCGGACTTCCCCAGCTCCTACGAGCAGTACGTC.

As to this clone: This sample includes further DNA sequences coding for the same CDR3. The chain has TRBV9 and TRBJ2-1; possibly TRBD2 for D (5 bases). Germline V gene data show CDR1 as SGDLS and CDR2 as YYNGEE. This CDR3 is 15 amino acids long. V was trimmed by 2 bases and J by 0 bases, leaving 9 bases between them. CDR3 nucleotide sequence: TGTGCCAGCAGCGTTACGAGCGGCTCCTACAATGAGCAGTTCTTC. This gives the protein CASSVTSGSYNEQFF.

In this sample, this clone turned up once. CDR3 residues: CASSLVATASYNEQFF. Here the CDR3 DNA reads TGTGCCAGCAGCTTGGTGGCAACAGCATCCTACAATGAGCAGTTCTTC. The chain uses TRBV5-5 and TRBJ2-1; D is ambiguous. Germline V gene data show CDR1 as SGHKS and CDR2 as YYEKEE (reference sequence). The CDR3 has 16 residues. Trimming shortened V by 0 bases and J by 1 base, and 11 bases separated the two germline ends.

Concerning this clone itself: The junction departs from the called germline gene at one end, perhaps through a read error. This chain connects TRBV29-1 to TRBJ2-4; 7 bases match TRBD2. This CDR3 has 14 residues. Germline CDR1 reads SQVTM; CDR2 reads ANQGSEA. The CDR3 bases are TGCAGCGTCAAAAACGCGGGGGTCGGAAACAGTCAGTACTTC. Protein sequence: CSVKNAGVGNSQYF.

The rearrangement uses TRBV11-3 and TRBJ2-4; D unclear. Germline assignment: CDR1 SGHNT and CDR2 YENEEA. This CDR3 is 13 amino acids long. The V end was cut by 1 base, the J end by 10 bases, with 11 bases between. CDR3 DNA sequence: TGTGCCAGCAGCTTAGCTGCGAACCAAATTCAGTACTTC. Protein product: CASSLAANQIQYF. The variable domain in full, completed from reference TRBV11-3 and TRBJ2-4, reads EAGVVQSPRYKIIEKKQPVAFWCNPISGHNTLYWYLQNLGQGPELLIRYENEEAVDDSQLPKDRFSAERLKGVDSTLKIQPAELGDSAVYLCASSLAANQIQYFGAGTRLSVL.

V and J are TRBV11-2 and TRBJ2-5, with 11 bases lining up with TRBD1. Germline V CDR1 and CDR2: SGHAT, FQNNGV. The CDR3 extends over 15 amino acids. V shed 3 bases, J shed 4 bases, and the junction held 4 bases outside the gene matches. For the CDR3, the DNA is TGTGCCAGCAGCTTTGGGACAGGGGGTTTAGAGACCCAGTACTTC. Amino acids: CASSFGTGGLETQYF. The full variable domain, its missing parts supplied by reference TRBV11-2 and TRBJ2-5, is EAGVAQSPRYKIIEKRQSVAFWCNPISGHATLYWYQQILGQGPKLLIQFQNNGVVDDSQLPKDRFSAERLKGVDSTLKIQPAKLEDSAVYLCASSFGTGGLETQYFGPGTRLLVL.

This clone was found a few times. The chain recombines TRBV6-6 with TRBJ1-5, with TRBD1 matching over 11 bases. Germline CDR1 MNHNY, CDR2 SVGAGI (reference sequence). Trimming took 4 bases from V and 4 from J; bases not matched to a gene: 6. The CDR3 consists of 16 residues. CDR3 in DNA: TGTGCCAGCAGTTCACCGGGGGACAGGGGGAATCAGCCCCAGCATTTT. Protein product: CASSSPGDRGNQPQHF.

The rearrangement uses TRBV2 and TRBJ2-7; D remains ambiguous. With 3 bases removed from V and 3 bases from J, the gap between germline ends came to 9 bases. CDR1 SNHLY and CDR2 FYNNEI come from the germline V gene. The length of the CDR3 is 13 residues. In nucleotides, the CDR3 is TGTGCCAGCAGTGATGGTCTAAGCTACGAGCAGTACTTC. This codes for CASSDGLSYEQYF.

The rearrangement joins TRBV15 to TRBJ2-7; 7 nucleotides align to TRBD2. There are 16 residues in the CDR3. With V trimmed by 1 base and J by 1 base, 7 bases remained unmatched. Germline CDR1 and CDR2: LNHNV and YYDKDF (reference sequence). The CDR3 region is CATSRGMTAGSYEQYF. The CDR3 DNA sequence: TGTGCCACCAGCAGAGGTATGACAGCGGGGTCCTACGAGCAGTACTTC.

This rearrangement joins TRBV6-5 to TRBJ1-3; D possibly corresponds to TRBD1 (5 bases). CDR3 length: 14 amino acids. The V end lost 6 bases, the J end lost 1 base, and 10 bases lay between the germline ends. Germline V gene sequence: CDR1 MNHEY, CDR2 SVGAGI. CDR3 DNA: TGTGCCAGCAGCACGACAGAATCTGGAAACACCATATATTTT. Translating gives CASSTTESGNTIYF.

The CDR3 reads CASSPQWGDTEAFF. In DNA, the CDR3 is TGTGCCAGCAGCCCCCAGTGGGGGGACACTGAAGCTTTCTTT. The chain is built from TRBV7-2 and TRBJ1-1; D possibly corresponds to TRBD1 (5 bases). The V gene lost 5 bases and the J gene lost 3 bases, with 13 bases spanning the gap. In germline, CDR1 is SGHTA, CDR2 FQGNSA. This CDR3 is 14 amino acids long.

This clone was recorded once. CDR3 bases: TGTGCCAGCAGCTTATTTACGGCGGAGGGTACGCAGTATTTT. Amino acids: CASSLFTAEGTQYF. The V call is TRBV7-2, the J call TRBJ2-3, with D perhaps TRBD2 (6 bases). Germline CDR1 SGHTA, CDR2 FQGNSA. V shed 2 bases and J shed 8 bases, with 14 bases lying between them. The CDR3 sequence is 14 residues long.

This chain joins TRBV5-8 and TRBJ2-2; TRBD2 might be the D (5 bases). V was trimmed by 2 bases and J by 3 bases, leaving 11 bases between them. The germline CDR1 and CDR2 sequences are SGHTS and YDEGEE. This CDR3 has 15 amino acids. This CDR3 reads CASSFASRYTGELFF. The CDR3, as DNA: TGTGCCAGCAGCTTCGCTAGCCGGTACACCGGGGAGCTGTTTTTT.

This chain connects TRBV7-8 to TRBJ2-7; 8 bases map to TRBD2. Trimming cost V 5 bases and J 12 bases; bases outside gene matches: 9. The CDR3 totals 12 residues. Germline loops: CDR1 SGHVS, CDR2 FQNEAQ. CDR3 region: CASSTTSGPAYV. Here the CDR3 DNA reads TGTGCCAGCAGCACCACTAGCGGCCCGGCGTACGTC.

Written as DNA, the CDR3 is TGTGCCAGCTCACCAGGGGGGGTTCAGAACACTGAAGCTTTCTTT. It is translated as CASSPGGVQNTEAFF. This chain uses TRBV18 with TRBJ1-1, with D perhaps matching TRBD1 (5 bases). This CDR3 comprises 15 residues. The germline V gene encodes CDR1 KGHSH and CDR2 LQKENI. V lost 2 bases and J lost 1, with 11 bases in between.

V usage is TRBV29-1 and J usage is TRBJ1-2; 7 bases match TRBD1. Per germline, CDR1 SQVTM and CDR2 ANQGSEA. J was trimmed by 4 bases and V by 7 bases; bases with no gene match: 9. The CDR3 has 13 residues. The CDR3 coding sequence is TGCAGCGGAGGACAGGTTCCTTCCTATGGCTACACCTTC. Residues: CSGGQVPSYGYTF. The whole variable domain, filled in from reference TRBV29-1 and TRBJ1-2, reads SAVISQKPSRDICQRGTSLTIQCQVDSQVTMMFWYRQQPGQSLTLIATANQGSEATYESGFVIDKFPISRPNLTFSTLTVSNMSPEDSSIYLCSGGQVPSYGYTFGSGTRLTVV.

The chain recombines TRBV27 with TRBJ2-7; D unclear. The length of the CDR3 is 12 residues. CDR1 MNHEY and CDR2 SMNVEV come from the germline V gene (reference sequence). V was cut by 5 bases and J by 3 bases, with 8 bases left in between. The CDR3 loop reads CASSPNSYEQYF. The CDR3, as DNA: TGTGCCAGCAGTCCTAATAGCTACGAGCAGTACTTC.

V and J are TRBV6-5 and TRBJ2-3; a weak D match, TRBD1 (6 bases). Germline-derived CDR1 and CDR2 are MNHEY and SVGAGI. The CDR3 is made up of 14 amino acids. The V gene lost 8 bases and the J gene lost 2 bases, with 14 bases spanning the gap. The CDR3 protein is CASAPTGNTDTQYF. In nucleotides, the CDR3 is TGTGCCAGCGCCCCTACAGGGAACACAGATACGCAGTATTTT.

The chain couples TRBV27 to TRBJ2-2; D remains ambiguous. This CDR3 is built from 13 residues. Between the trimmed V and J ends, which lost 4 bases and 5 bases, there was a span of 8 bases. Germline CDR1 and CDR2: MNHEY and SMNVEV (reference sequence). The CDR3, as DNA: TGTGCCAGCAGTTACCTAAATACCGGGGAGCTGTTTTTT. The encoded protein is CASSYLNTGELFF.

V gene TRBV10-3 combines with J gene TRBJ2-1; 11 nucleotides align to TRBD2. The ends lost 4 bases at V and 6 bases at J; junction bases unmatched: 5. Germline loops: CDR1 ENHRY, CDR2 SYGVKD. The CDR3 contains 15 residues. CDR3 residues: CAISAGLAVPNEQFF. Written as DNA, the CDR3 is TGTGCCATCAGTGCGGGACTAGCGGTCCCCAATGAGCAGTTCTTC.

V gene TRBV5-6 combines with J gene TRBJ1-1; D perhaps matches TRBD1 (5 bases). The germline CDR1 and CDR2 sequences are SGHDT and YYEEEE. V lost 7 bases and J 8 bases, leaving 12 bases between the germline ends. This CDR3 has 11 amino acids. CDR3 region: CASEAGIEAFF. The CDR3 DNA reads TGTGCCAGCGAAGCAGGGATCGAAGCTTTCTTT.